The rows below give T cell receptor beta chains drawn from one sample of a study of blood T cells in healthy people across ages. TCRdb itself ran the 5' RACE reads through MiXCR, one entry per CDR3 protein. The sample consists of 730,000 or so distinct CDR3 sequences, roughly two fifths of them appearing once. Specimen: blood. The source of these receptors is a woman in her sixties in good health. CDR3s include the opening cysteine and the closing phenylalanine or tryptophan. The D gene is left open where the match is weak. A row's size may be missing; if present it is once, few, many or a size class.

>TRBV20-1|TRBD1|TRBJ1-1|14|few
CSASPTGFNTEAFF
TGCAGTGCTAGCCCGACAGGGTTCAACACTGAAGCTTTCTTT
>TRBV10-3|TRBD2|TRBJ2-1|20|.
CATSESGSHGTSGKYNEQFF
TGTGCCACCAGTGAGTCGGGGTCCCACGGGACTAGCGGAAAATACAATGAGCAGTTCTTC
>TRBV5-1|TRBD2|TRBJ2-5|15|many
CASSFGTSGKETQYF
TGCGCCAGCAGCTTCGGTACTAGCGGGAAAGAGACCCAGTACTTC
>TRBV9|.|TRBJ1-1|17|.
CASSVEGTAARNTEAFF
TGTGCCAGCAGCGTAGAAGGGACGGCTGCTCGGAACACTGAAGCTTTCTTT
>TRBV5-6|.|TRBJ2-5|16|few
CASSLAGASGQETQYF
TGTGCCAGCAGCTTGGCGGGGGCTTCGGGACAAGAGACCCAGTACTTC
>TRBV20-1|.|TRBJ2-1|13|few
CSARPSGNNEQFF
TGCAGTGCCCGGCCTTCAGGGAACAATGAGCAGTTCTTC
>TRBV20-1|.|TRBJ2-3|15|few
CSAREGSSLTDTQYF
TGCAGTGCTAGAGAGGGTAGTAGCCTGACAGATACGCAGTATTTT
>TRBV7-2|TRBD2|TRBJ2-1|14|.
CANSLERGHIEQFF
TGTGCCAACAGCCTCGAGCGGGGTCATATTGAGCAGTTCTTC
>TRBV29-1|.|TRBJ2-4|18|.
CSVVSKDGGSVAKNIQYF
TGCAGCGTTGTGAGTAAAGACGGGGGAAGTGTAGCCAAAAACATTCAGTACTTC
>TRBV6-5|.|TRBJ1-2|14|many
CASRPMTPERGYTF
TGTGCCAGCAGACCCATGACACCGGAGAGAGGCTACACCTTC
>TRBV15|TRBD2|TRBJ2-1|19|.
CATSTRAGGLAGSYNEQFF
TGTGCCACCAGCACGAGGGCCGGGGGGTTAGCGGGGAGTTACAATGAGCAGTTCTTC
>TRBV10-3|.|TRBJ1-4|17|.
CAISESLAGTDGGKLFF
TGTGCCATCAGTGAGTCGCTTGCCGGGACCGACGGTGGAAAACTGTTTTTT
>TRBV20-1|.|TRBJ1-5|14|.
CSAERSQGGQPQHF
TGCAGTGCGGAGCGGTCCCAGGGCGGGCAGCCCCAGCATTTT
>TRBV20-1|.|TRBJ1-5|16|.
CSAREPLGEGNQPQHF
TGCAGTGCTAGAGAGCCCTTGGGGGAGGGCAATCAGCCCCAGCATTTT
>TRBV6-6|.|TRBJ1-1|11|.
CASSWNAEAFF
TGTGCCAGCAGCTGGAACGCTGAAGCTTTCTTT
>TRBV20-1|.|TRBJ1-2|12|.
CSAREGFYGYTF
TGCAGTGCTAGAGAAGGTTTTTATGGCTACACCTTC
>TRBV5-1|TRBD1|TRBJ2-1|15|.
CASSFSRQGIDEQFF
TGCGCCAGCAGCTTTAGCCGACAGGGGATCGATGAGCAGTTCTTC
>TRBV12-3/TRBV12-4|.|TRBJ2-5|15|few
CASSLAAGIQETQYF
TGTGCCAGCAGTTTAGCTGCGGGCATCCAAGAGACCCAGTACTTC
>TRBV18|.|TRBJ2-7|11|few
CASSPSDEQYF
TGTGCCAGCTCACCTTCAGACGAGCAGTACTTC
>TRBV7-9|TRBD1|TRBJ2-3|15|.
CASSLAQGAGDTQYF
TGTGCCAGCAGCTTAGCGCAGGGGGCTGGAGATACGCAGTATTTT
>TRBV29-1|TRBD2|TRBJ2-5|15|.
CSIDGGLAGLETQYF
TGCAGCATTGATGGGGGCCTAGCGGGACTCGAGACCCAGTACTTC
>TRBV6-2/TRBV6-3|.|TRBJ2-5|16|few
CASSPGGGGFQETQYF
TGTGCCAGCAGCCCGGGCGGAGGGGGTTTCCAAGAGACCCAGTACTTC
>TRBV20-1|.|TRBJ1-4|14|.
CSARDEGLNEKLFF
TGCAGTGCTAGAGATGAGGGGCTTAATGAAAAACTGTTTTTT